One and the same sample provided the 5 T cell receptor beta chains below, sequenced in a study of graft-versus-host responses after intestinal transplantation. Data came from immunoSEQ multiplex PCR; TCRdb stores just in-frame clones and leaves some out. The table lists around 26,000 clones, roughly 94% of them singletons. The specimen comprised PBMCs, sampled 156 days after intestinal transplant. All receptors come from a human patient who received an intestinal transplant, so some T cells may come from the graft donor.

The J gene is TRBJ2-6, the V gene TRBV19; a weak D match, TRBD1 (6 bases). There are 16 residues in the CDR3. Germline-derived CDR1 and CDR2 are LNHDA and SQIVND (reference sequence). Trimming took off 3 bases at V and 4 bases at J, with 13 bases between the two ends. The CDR3 coding sequence is TGTGCCAGTAGTATGGATGCAGGGACAGGGGCCAACGTCCTGACTTTC. It translates to CASSMDAGTGANVLTF.

This sequence joins TRBV4-3 and TRBJ1-1, with D unresolved. This CDR3 spans 13 amino acids. Trimming cost V 4 bases and J 4 bases, with 10 bases left between them. The germline gives CDR1 LGHNA, CDR2 YSLEER. CDR3 nucleotides: TGCGCCAGCAGCCCTTACCTTGGCACTGAAGCTTTCTTT. Amino acids: CASSPYLGTEAFF.

The rearrangement joins TRBV6-1 to TRBJ1-1; 7 bases line up with TRBD1. The germline gives CDR1 MNHNS, CDR2 SASEGT. CDR3 length: 13 amino acids. V dropped 6 bases and J dropped 0; count of bases not matched to a gene: 1. CDR3 sequence reads: CASRGQLNTEAFF. The DNA for the CDR3 is TGTGCCAGCAGGGGACAGCTGAACACTGAAGCTTTCTTT.

V and J are TRBV6-6 and TRBJ2-5, with D possibly matching TRBD2 (5 bases). Looked up from germline, CDR1 is MNHNY and CDR2 is SVGAGI (reference sequence). Trimming shortened V by 6 bases and J by 2 bases, and 13 bases separated the two germline ends. CDR3 size: 14 residues. The CDR3 DNA reads as TGTGCCAGCAGCCTCGGACGGACTCAAGAGACCCAGTACTTC. Its protein product is CASSLGRTQETQYF.

The chain joins TRBV28 to TRBJ1-5; D gene uncertain. Trimming shortened V by 3 bases and J by 0 bases, and 9 bases separated the two germline ends. The CDR3 runs 15 residues. Germline-derived CDR1 and CDR2 are MDHEN and SYDVKM. In DNA form, the CDR3 reads TGTGCCAGCAGTTTCTTCCTGTATAGCAATCAGCCCCAGCATTTT. It specifies CASSFFLYSNQPQHF.